This T cell receptor (beta chain) was found in a study of cytomegalovirus exposure and HLA in healthy donors. Study background: Most genotyped donors, approximately 77% of 300 to 400, had Caucasian-associated genetic ancestry. Study-wide points: TCR beta V- and J-gene trimming was later associated with a missense DCLRE1C variant. TCR beta chains numbering under 200 were designated cytomegalovirus-associated. The authors later found HLA-associated TCR beta chains more clonally expanded than equally common others.

Trimming cost V 3 bases and J 4 bases; bases outside gene matches: 1. The CDR3 is 15 residues long. Germline V gene sequence: CDR1 SGHRS, CDR2 YFSETQ. Details on this clone: What it recognizes is unknown. In the same sample, other DNA sequences code for this CDR3.

Amplification used 60 Vbeta primers and 13 Jbeta primers. TCRdb's copy holds only in-frame clones and misses some; the assay was immunoSEQ multiplex PCR. The table lists about 190,000 clones, approximately 86% of them singletons. This receptor was taken from a woman aged 25-40 years in good health and CMV-seronegative. The chain has TRBV5-1 and TRBJ2-1; 13 nucleotides align to TRBD2. Sequencing used PBMCs. The CDR3 DNA is TGCGCCAGCAGCTGGACTAGCGGGGGTTACAATGAGCAGTTCTTC. Protein product: CASSWTSGGYNEQFF.